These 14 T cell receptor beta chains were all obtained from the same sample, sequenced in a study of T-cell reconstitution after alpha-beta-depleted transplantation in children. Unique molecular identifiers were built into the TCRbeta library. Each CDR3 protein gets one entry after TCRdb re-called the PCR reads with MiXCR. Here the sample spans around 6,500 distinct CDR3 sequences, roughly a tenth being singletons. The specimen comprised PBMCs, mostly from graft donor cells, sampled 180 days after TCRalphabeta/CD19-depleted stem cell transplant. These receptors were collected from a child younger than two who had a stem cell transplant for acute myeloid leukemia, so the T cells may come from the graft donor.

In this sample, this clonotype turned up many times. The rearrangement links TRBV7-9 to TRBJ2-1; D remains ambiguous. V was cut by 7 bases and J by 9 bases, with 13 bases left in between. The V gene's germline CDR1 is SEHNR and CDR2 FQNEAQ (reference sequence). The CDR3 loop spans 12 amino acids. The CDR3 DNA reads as TGTGCCAGCAACCCCGGAGTGGGTGAGCAGTTCTTC. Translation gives CASNPGVGEQFF.

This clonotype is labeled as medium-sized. Here the CDR3 reads CASRRQGITGELFF. In DNA, the CDR3 is TGTGCCAGCAGAAGACAGGGAATCACCGGGGAGCTGTTTTTT. V is TRBV7-2 and J is TRBJ2-2, with TRBD1 matching 7 bases. CDR1 is SGHTA, CDR2 FQGNSA, per germline. This CDR3 is built from 14 residues. The V gene end was trimmed by 6 bases and the J gene end by 4 bases; junction bases not matched to a gene: 5.

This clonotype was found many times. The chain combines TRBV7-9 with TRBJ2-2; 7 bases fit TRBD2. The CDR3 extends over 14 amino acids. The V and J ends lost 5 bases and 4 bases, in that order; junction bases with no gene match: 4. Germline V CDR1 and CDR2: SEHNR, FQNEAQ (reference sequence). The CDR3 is CASSSSGRTGELFF. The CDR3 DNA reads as TGTGCCAGCAGCAGTAGCGGGCGCACCGGGGAGCTGTTTTTT.

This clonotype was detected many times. CDR3 nucleotides: TGCGCCAGCAGCTGGGGACAGGGGATGGCCTACGAGCAGTACTTC. Protein: CASSWGQGMAYEQYF. The gene calls are TRBV5-1 and TRBJ2-7; 10 nucleotides agree with TRBD1. The CDR3 runs 15 residues. CDR1 SGHRS and CDR2 YFSETQ come from the germline V gene. Unmatched junction bases numbered 5, after V lost 3 bases and J lost 2 bases.

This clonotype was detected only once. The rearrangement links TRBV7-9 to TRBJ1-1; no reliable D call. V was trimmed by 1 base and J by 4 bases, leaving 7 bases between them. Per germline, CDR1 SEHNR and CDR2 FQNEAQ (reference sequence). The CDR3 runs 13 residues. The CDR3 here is CASSLGGITEAFF. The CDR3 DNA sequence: TGTGCCAGCAGCTTAGGAGGGATCACTGAAGCTTTCTTT.

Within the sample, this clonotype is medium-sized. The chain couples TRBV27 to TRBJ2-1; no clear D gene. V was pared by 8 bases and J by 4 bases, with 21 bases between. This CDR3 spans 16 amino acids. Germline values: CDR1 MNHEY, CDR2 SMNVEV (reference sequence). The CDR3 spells CASEEPYKHLYNEQFF. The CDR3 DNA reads TGTGCCAGCGAAGAACCGTACAAGCACCTTTACAATGAGCAGTTCTTC.

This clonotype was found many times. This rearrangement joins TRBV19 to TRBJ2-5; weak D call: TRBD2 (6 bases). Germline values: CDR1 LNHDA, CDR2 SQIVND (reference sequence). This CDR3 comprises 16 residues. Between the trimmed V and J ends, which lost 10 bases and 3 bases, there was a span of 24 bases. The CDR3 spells CATSRELTREEETQYF. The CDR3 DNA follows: TGTGCCACCTCAAGAGAGTTAACTAGGGAGGAAGAGACCCAGTACTTC. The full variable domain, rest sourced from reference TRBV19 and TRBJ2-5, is DGGITQSPKYLFRKEGQNVTLSCEQNLNHDAMYWYRQDPGQGLRLIYYSQIVNDFQKGDIAEGYSVSREKKESFPLTVTSAQKNPTAFYLCATSRELTREEETQYFGPGTRLLVL.

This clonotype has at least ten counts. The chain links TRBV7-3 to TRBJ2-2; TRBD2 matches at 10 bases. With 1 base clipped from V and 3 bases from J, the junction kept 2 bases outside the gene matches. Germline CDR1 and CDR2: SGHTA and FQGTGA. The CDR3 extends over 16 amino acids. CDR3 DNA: TGTGCCAGCAGCTTAAACCTAGCGGGGGACACCGGGGAGCTGTTTTTT. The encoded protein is CASSLNLAGDTGELFF.

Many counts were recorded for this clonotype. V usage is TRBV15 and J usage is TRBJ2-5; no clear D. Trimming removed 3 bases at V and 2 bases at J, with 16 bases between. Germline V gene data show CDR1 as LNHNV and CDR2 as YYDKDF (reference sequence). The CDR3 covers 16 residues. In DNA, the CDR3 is TGTGCCACCAGCAGCGTCAGGAACACTCGTCAAGAGACCCAGTACTTC. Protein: CATSSVRNTRQETQYF.

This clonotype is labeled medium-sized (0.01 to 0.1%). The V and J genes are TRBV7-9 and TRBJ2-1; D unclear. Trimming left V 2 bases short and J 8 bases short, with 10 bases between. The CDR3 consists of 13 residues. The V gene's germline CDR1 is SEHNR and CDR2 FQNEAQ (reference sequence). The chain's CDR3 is CASSLSLKDEQFF. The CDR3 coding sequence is TGTGCCAGCAGCTTAAGTCTGAAAGATGAGCAGTTCTTC.

In DNA, the CDR3 is TGTGCCAGTAGCACCTCTAGCGGGAGCTCCTACGAGCAGTACTTC. This codes for CASSTSSGSSYEQYF. The chain has TRBV19 and TRBJ2-7; 10 bases are a match to TRBD2. Trimming removed 6 bases from V and 0 bases from J; junction bases left unmatched: 5. CDR3 length: 15 residues. The V gene's germline CDR1 is LNHDA and CDR2 SQIVND (reference sequence).

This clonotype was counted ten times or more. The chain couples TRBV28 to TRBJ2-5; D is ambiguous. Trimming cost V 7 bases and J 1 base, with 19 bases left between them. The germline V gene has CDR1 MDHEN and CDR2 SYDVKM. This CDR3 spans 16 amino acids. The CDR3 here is CASKLTAYQSQETQYF. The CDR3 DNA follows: TGTGCCAGCAAGCTCACGGCTTATCAATCCCAAGAGACCCAGTACTTC.

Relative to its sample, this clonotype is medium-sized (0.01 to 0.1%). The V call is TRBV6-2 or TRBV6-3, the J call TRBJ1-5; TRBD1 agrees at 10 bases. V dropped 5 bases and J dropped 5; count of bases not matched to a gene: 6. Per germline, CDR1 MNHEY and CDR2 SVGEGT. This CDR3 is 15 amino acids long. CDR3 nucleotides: TGTGCCAGCAGTCAACAGGGACAGGGGTATCAGCCCCAGCATTTT. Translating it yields CASSQQGQGYQPQHF.

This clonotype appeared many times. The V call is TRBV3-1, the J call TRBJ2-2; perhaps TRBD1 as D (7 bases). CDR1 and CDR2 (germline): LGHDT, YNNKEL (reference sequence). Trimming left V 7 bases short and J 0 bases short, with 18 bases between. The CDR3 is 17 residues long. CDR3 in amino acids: CASTYAGGTANTGELFF. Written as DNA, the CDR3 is TGTGCCAGCACCTACGCAGGGGGGACGGCGAACACCGGGGAGCTGTTTTTT.